Listed here are 23 T cell receptor beta chains from one sample, sequenced in a study of human T cells and chemical hapten exposure (dated by TCRdb to about 2021). Library generation was performed with RACE. The instrument was a NextSeq 500. The public sequencing data were trimmed at Q25 with fastp and processed into clonotypes with MiXCR by TCRdb, which kept only in-frame beta chains. When rows share a CDR3 protein, they turn into one entry using the most common DNA and genes. In all, the sample holds about 120,000 distinct CDR3 sequences, and roughly 14% of those were seen once. Around 2.8% of the sample comes from the top ten. The time point label of this sample denotes: pre-sensitization, week 0. Reading the label with the study, this specimen's treatment or condition is: therapeutic diphenylcyclopropenone sensitization with weekly scalp DPC. This material consisted of whole blood, taken in connection with sensitization to the hapten diphenylcyclopropenone (DPC). All receptors derive from a woman under 30 with alopecia areata. Some clones in this sample may be carry-over from other donors' samples.

This chain links TRBV13 with TRBJ2-7, with D perhaps matching TRBD1 or TRBD2 (6 bases each). The V end was cut by 2 bases, the J end by 3 bases, with 20 bases between. This CDR3 has 17 residues. Germline CDR1 reads PRHDT; CDR2 reads FYEKMQ (reference sequence). CDR3: CASSLISEGVPSYEQYF. The CDR3 nucleotides read TGTGCCAGCAGCTTAATATCGGAGGGGGTTCCAAGCTACGAGCAGTACTTC.

This clonotype was seen only a few times. The chain has TRBV5-5 and TRBJ2-3; tentatively, D is TRBD1 (5 bases). The germline V gene has CDR1 SGHKS and CDR2 YYEKEE (reference sequence). This CDR3 spans 13 amino acids. The V end was cut by 2 bases, the J end by 6 bases, with 10 bases between. CDR3 sequence reads: CASSFRAFDTQYF. The CDR3 bases are TGTGCCAGCAGCTTCAGGGCTTTTGATACGCAGTATTTT.

The table lists this clonotype with a few counts. The chain employs TRBV29-1 and TRBJ2-1; 12 bases fit TRBD1. Germline trimming cut 0 bases from V and 9 bases from J; bases unmatched to any gene: 6. This CDR3 has 15 amino acids. In germline, CDR1 is SQVTM, CDR2 ANQGSEA. CDR3: CSVEDPGQGAGEQFF. DNA for the CDR3: TGCAGCGTTGAAGACCCGGGACAGGGGGCAGGTGAGCAGTTCTTC.

In this sample, this clonotype turned up many times. The chain links TRBV5-6 to TRBJ2-7, with D tentatively TRBD1 or TRBD2 (6 bases each). V lost 4 bases and J lost 3, with 14 bases in between. Germline V gene lookup returns CDR1 SGHDT and CDR2 YYEEEE. The length of the CDR3 is 14 residues. DNA for the CDR3: TGTGCCAGCAGCCCTTCCGGGGGCCTCTACGAGCAGTACTTC. This encodes CASSPSGGLYEQYF.

This clonotype was picked up many times. CDR3 sequence: CASSSEGGSYEQYF. The CDR3 bases are TGTGCCAGCAGCTCGGAGGGCGGAAGTTACGAGCAGTACTTC. The V call is TRBV7-9, the J call TRBJ2-7; a weak D match, TRBD2 (6 bases). The length of the CDR3 is 14 residues. The V end was cut by 4 bases, the J end by 4 bases, with 14 bases between. Germline V gene sequence: CDR1 SEHNR, CDR2 FQNEAQ (reference sequence).

This chain connects TRBV4-1 to TRBJ1-1; TRBD1 might be the D (6 bases). The CDR3 loop spans 15 amino acids. Per germline, CDR1 MGHRA and CDR2 YSYEKL. V lost 0 bases and J 3 bases, leaving 11 bases between the germline ends. CDR3 nucleotides: TGCGCCAGCAGCCAAGATAGGCAGGGGCACACTGAAGCTTTCTTT. Translation: CASSQDRQGHTEAFF.

As to this clonotype: A junction end diverges from the germline sequence, so it may reflect a read error. The rearrangement uses TRBV18 and TRBJ2-7; TRBD1 might be the D (5 bases). The CDR3 loop spans 12 amino acids. CDR1 is KGHSH, CDR2 LQKENI, per germline. CDR3 sequence (DNA): TGTGCCAGCCCACCGACAGTCTACGAGCAGTACTTC. Encoded protein: CASPPTVYEQYF.

The gene calls are TRBV7-9 and TRBJ2-1; no definite D call. The germline CDR1 and CDR2 sequences are SEHNR and FQNEAQ (reference sequence). This CDR3 is built from 13 residues. Trimming stripped 5 bases from V and 10 bases from J, with 15 bases between. The CDR3 sequence: CASSPISPREQFF. The CDR3 DNA is TGTGCCAGCAGCCCAATAAGCCCAAGGGAGCAGTTCTTC.

This clonotype was picked up a small number of times. V is TRBV29-1 and J is TRBJ1-1; D remains ambiguous. Trimming took 5 bases from V and 0 from J, leaving 22 bases between them. The CDR3 has 17 residues. From germline, CDR1 is SQVTM and CDR2 ANQGSEA. CDR3 nucleotide sequence: TGCAGCGTTTCACCTATGACCCTGGCAGAACTGAACACTGAAGCTTTCTTT. Amino acids: CSVSPMTLAELNTEAFF.

V is TRBV28 and J is TRBJ1-2; D gene uncertain. Looked up from germline, CDR1 is MDHEN and CDR2 is SYDVKM. V shed 10 bases and J shed 3 bases, with 9 bases lying between them. The CDR3 length is 11 residues. The CDR3 nucleotides read TGTGCCACCTACAGCGACTATGGCTACACCTTC. Amino acids: CATYSDYGYTF.

This clonotype has more than one count but fewer than ten. This rearrangement joins TRBV5-1 to TRBJ1-2; possible D gene TRBD1, 5 bases. The V end was cut by 4 bases, the J end by 4 bases, with 14 bases between. The CDR3 extends over 14 amino acids. Germline V lookup: CDR1 SGHRS, CDR2 YFSETQ. The CDR3 DNA sequence: TGCGCCAGCAGCCTCAGGGTATATAGCTATGGCTACACCTTC. Its translation is CASSLRVYSYGYTF.

Written as DNA, the CDR3 is TGTGCCAGCAGTTACTCGGTGACAGGGACGGCTCAGCCCCAGCATTTT. Translating gives CASSYSVTGTAQPQHF. V usage is TRBV6-6 and J usage is TRBJ1-5; 7 bases are a match to TRBD1. The CDR3 length is 16 residues. The V gene end was trimmed by 0 bases and the J gene end by 6 bases; junction bases not matched to a gene: 8. From germline, CDR1 is MNHNY and CDR2 SVGAGI (reference sequence).

This clonotype has only a few counts. Written as DNA, the CDR3 is TGCGCCAGCAGCCAAGGAGGAGCAGGGACCTACGAGCAGTACTTC. Translating gives CASSQGGAGTYEQYF. The chain has TRBV4-3 and TRBJ2-7; a possible D gene is TRBD1 (5 bases). Per the germline V gene, CDR1 is LGHNA and CDR2 is YSLEER. Trimming pared 1 base from V and 2 bases from J, leaving 12 bases between. This CDR3 is built from 15 residues.

This clonotype was observed a handful of times. V is TRBV6-1 and J is TRBJ2-7, with 9 bases aligning to TRBD1. Per germline, CDR1 MNHNS and CDR2 SASEGT. The CDR3 is made up of 13 amino acids. With 8 bases clipped from V and 3 bases from J, the junction kept 5 bases outside the gene matches. The CDR3 bases are TGTGCCAGCGGACAGGGGAAAAGCTACGAGCAGTACTTC. It encodes CASGQGKSYEQYF.

This clonotype was recorded at least ten times. The J gene is TRBJ2-3, the V gene TRBV3-1, with 10 bases aligning to TRBD2. The CDR3 consists of 15 residues. Germline trimming cut 4 bases from V and 1 base from J; bases unmatched to any gene: 2. Germline V gene lookup returns CDR1 LGHDT and CDR2 YNNKEL (reference sequence). The CDR3 coding sequence is TGTGCCAGCAGCCGAACTAGCGGGGGCACAGATACGCAGTATTTT. This sequence encodes CASSRTSGGTDTQYF.

The rearrangement links TRBV19 to TRBJ2-2; D may be TRBD1 (5 bases). The CDR3 is made up of 15 amino acids. Germline loops: CDR1 LNHDA, CDR2 SQIVND (reference sequence). V lost 7 bases, J lost 3 bases, and 15 bases lay in between. CDR3 loop: CASIWQGSYTGELFF. The DNA for the CDR3 is TGTGCCAGTATTTGGCAGGGTTCGTACACCGGGGAGCTGTTTTTT.

The table lists this clonotype with a count of one. This chain links TRBV10-2 with TRBJ1-5; D is unclear. Germline CDR1 reads WSHSY; CDR2 reads SAAADI. The V and J ends lost 6 bases and 3 bases respectively, with 9 bases between them. This CDR3 is built from 13 residues. In DNA, the CDR3 is TGCGCCAGCAGCTTGGACGACAATCAGCCCCAGCATTTT. It encodes CASSLDDNQPQHF.

The V call is TRBV7-9, the J call TRBJ1-6, with a tentative D call TRBD1 (6 bases). Trimming left V 5 bases short and J 10 bases short, with 21 bases between. The germline V gene encodes CDR1 SEHNR and CDR2 FQNEAQ (reference sequence). There are 16 residues in the CDR3. The CDR3 spells CASSPRTGNIESPLHF. CDR3 coding DNA: TGTGCCAGCAGCCCGCGAACAGGGAATATAGAGTCACCCCTCCACTTT.

This clonotype has a count of ten or more. The V call is TRBV20-1, the J call TRBJ2-7; D remains unclear. This CDR3 spans 13 amino acids. Germline loops: CDR1 DFQATT, CDR2 SNEGSKA (reference sequence). Trimming pared 1 base from V and 1 base from J, leaving 8 bases between. CDR3 in amino acids: CSARVLSSYEQYF. CDR3 in DNA: TGCAGTGCTAGAGTACTATCATCCTACGAGCAGTACTTC.

The chain links TRBV5-4 to TRBJ2-7, with TRBD2 matching 9 bases. J lost 8 bases, V lost 1 base, and 7 bases had no gene match. This CDR3 is built from 14 residues. The germline V gene has CDR1 SGHNT and CDR2 YYREEE (reference sequence). DNA of the CDR3: TGTGCCAGCAGCTTGTGGCGGGGGGGATTTCAGCAGTACTTC. This translates into CASSLWRGGFQQYF.

This clonotype was seen only a few times. This rearrangement joins TRBV7-2 to TRBJ2-7; the D is unclear. V dropped 0 bases and J dropped 7 bases, with 13 bases sitting between them. The CDR3 runs to 14 residues. The V gene's germline CDR1 is SGHTA and CDR2 FQGNSA. In DNA form, the CDR3 reads TGTGCCAGCAGCTTAGCAGTGGGCAGAAAAGAGCAGTACTTC. It is translated as CASSLAVGRKEQYF.

This sequence joins TRBV6-5 and TRBJ2-1; D uncertain. This CDR3 spans 11 amino acids. V lost 2 bases and J 6 bases, leaving 2 bases between the germline ends. CDR1 and CDR2 from the germline V gene are MNHEY and SVGAGI. The CDR3 nucleotides read TGTGCCAGCAGTTACCGCAATGAGCAGTTCTTC. This translates into CASSYRNEQFF.

This chain uses TRBV6-6 with TRBJ1-5; tentatively, D is TRBD1 (5 bases). Germline assignment: CDR1 MNHNY and CDR2 SVGAGI (reference sequence). V was clipped by 2 bases and J by 4 bases, with 9 bases between them. CDR3 size: 14 residues. The CDR3 is CASSYPSGNQPQHF. The DNA of the CDR3 is TGTGCCAGCAGTTACCCATCAGGGAATCAGCCCCAGCATTTT.